What follows are 14 T cell receptor beta chains derived from one specimen sequenced in a study of Tregs in tolerant kidney transplant recipients (dated by TCRdb to the late 2010s). Related donors were used in the transplants with nonmyeloablative bone marrow transplantation, and mixed chimerism was transient in the human trials. Libraries were built with the immunoSEQ multiplex PCR assay. The immuneACCESS repertoire file appears here via TCRdb, limited to in-frame rearrangements. These files lack a portion of the clones; in checked studies, under half of the deficit traces to unresolved V genes, and the cause of the others is not known. The table kept for this sample lists about 31,000 clones. Jointly, the top ten make up roughly 1.9% of the sample. Specimen: CD4+ T cells from blood (PBMCs), collected 24 months after the transplant. These receptors came from a human patient who received a combined kidney and bone marrow transplant. The graft donor may be the source of some T cells after a transplant.

To note about this clone: Sequencing ends 3 residues short of the CDR3 end; the germline J gene provides the rest. The chain employs TRBV19 and TRBJ1-1; maybe TRBD1 (5 bases). The CDR3 extends over 13 amino acids. Germline V CDR1 and CDR2: LNHDA, SQIVND (reference sequence). CDR3 residues: CASSIKRTTEAFF. The sequenced CDR3 bases are TGTGCCAGTAGTATAAAAAGGACAACCGAG.

About this clone itself: The CDR3 end falls 3 residues outside the read, so it is completed with the germline J gene. The chain is built from TRBV5-1 and TRBJ1-2; 7 positions agree with TRBD1. The CDR3 has 15 amino acids. V gave up 5 bases and J gave up 0 bases; unmatched junction bases: 7. Germline assignment: CDR1 SGHRS and CDR2 YFSETQ. The sequenced CDR3 bases are TGCGCCAGCAGGGGGAACACAGGGGCTAACTATGGC. Translation gives CASRGNTGANYG. The full CDR3 protein reads CASRGNTGANYGYTF.

CDR3 DNA, as far as it was read: TGCAGTGCCCCCCGCTCCCTACGGGGAAGCTCCTACAATGAG. Translated: CSAPRSLRGSSYNE. The full CDR3 protein reads CSAPRSLRGSSYNEQFF. V and J are TRBV20-1 and TRBJ2-1; D perhaps matches TRBD2 (5 bases). The DNA ends 3 residues before the CDR3 does, and the rest of the CDR3 is filled in from the germline J gene. V was trimmed by 6 bases and J by 0 bases, leaving 21 bases between them. Germline V gene data show CDR1 as DFQATT and CDR2 as SNEGSKA (reference sequence). CDR3 size: 17 residues.

Comments on this clone: The read terminates 3 residues ahead of where the CDR3 ends, so the germline J gene completes it. The chain joins TRBV20-1 to TRBJ1-2; D not resolved. The length of the CDR3 is 10 residues. Germline V gene sequence: CDR1 DFQATT, CDR2 SNEGSKA (reference sequence). Here the CDR3 reads CSSPPGGYTF. The sequenced part of the CDR3 DNA is TGCAGTTCCCCGCCGGGGGGC.

The sequenced CDR3 bases are TGCGCCAGCAGCTTGGTCGTTCCAGGGCTTGAA. This encodes CASSLVVPGLE. The whole CDR3 sequence is CASSLVVPGLEAFF. The chain uses TRBV5-1 and TRBJ1-1; D might be TRBD1 (5 bases). The read stops 3 residues short of the end of the CDR3; the missing end is completed from the germline J gene. This CDR3 is built from 14 residues. V gave up 0 bases and J gave up 7 bases, with 13 bases separating them. Per germline, CDR1 SGHRS and CDR2 YFSETQ.

Concerning this clone itself: One end of the junction fails to match germline, which may point to a read error. The read terminates 3 residues before the CDR3 end, so the remaining end is supplied by the germline J gene. This sequence joins TRBV6-1 and TRBJ1-2; D perhaps matches TRBD1 (6 bases). CDR1 is MNHNS, CDR2 SASEGT, per germline. CDR3 length equals 15 residues. This chain's CDR3 is CASREGTTTNYGYTF. Incomplete CDR3 DNA: TGTGCCAGCAGAGAAGGGACAACTACTAACTATGGC.

With respect to this clone: The CDR3 end is not reached by the read, which stops 3 residues before it; the germline J gene fills it in. The chain couples TRBV10-3 to TRBJ2-3; 9 positions match TRBD2. Germline CDR1 is ENHRY and CDR2 is SYGVKD. V lost 3 bases and J lost 1; bases outside the gene matches: 2. This CDR3 spans 15 amino acids. The CDR3 here is CAISDSGRGTDTQYF. Incomplete CDR3 DNA: TGTGCCATCAGTGATAGCGGGAGAGGCACAGATACG.

The part of the CDR3 DNA that was read is TGTGCCAGCAGCTTCACAGGGGACACTGAA. It yields the protein CASSFTGDTE. The whole CDR3 region reads CASSFTGDTEAFF. This chain links TRBV11-3 with TRBJ1-1; 7 bases line up with TRBD1. From the germline J gene comes the end of the CDR3, since the read stops 3 residues before it. With 3 bases clipped from V and 3 bases from J, the junction kept 1 base outside the gene matches. CDR1 is SGHNT, CDR2 YENEEA, per germline. The CDR3 has 13 residues. Using reference TRBV11-3 and TRBJ1-1 for the parts outside the CDR3, the full variable domain is EAGVVQSPRYKIIEKKQPVAFWCNPISGHNTLYWYLQNLGQGPELLIRYENEEAVDDSQLPKDRFSAERLKGVDSTLKIQPAELGDSAVYLCASSFTGDTEAFFGQGTRLTVV.

Concerning this clone: Sequencing ends 3 residues short of the CDR3 end; the germline J gene provides the rest. The rearrangement links TRBV7-9 to TRBJ1-4; a possible D gene is TRBD1 (6 bases). The CDR3 has 15 amino acids. Germline V gene data show CDR1 as SEHNR and CDR2 as FQNEAQ (reference sequence). Trimming took off 0 bases at V and 7 bases at J, with 12 bases between the two ends. The covered CDR3 bases are TGTGCCAGCAGCTTAGCTTCAGGGGTGGGTGAAAAA. It yields the protein CASSLASGVGEK. The complete CDR3 sequence is CASSLASGVGEKLFF.

Remarks on this clone: The read ends 3 residues early relative to the CDR3; the germline J gene fills the gap. The gene calls are TRBV11-2 and TRBJ1-3, with TRBD1 as a possible D gene (5 bases). This CDR3 is 12 amino acids long. The V gene's germline CDR1 is SGHAT and CDR2 FQNNGV. The CDR3 DNA, read in part, is TGTGCCAGCAGCTTAGATCGGGGGGGG. Residues: CASSLDRGG. The entire CDR3 protein is CASSLDRGGIYF.

CDR3 sequence reads: CASSYSVLEDTQYF. The sequenced CDR3 bases are TGTGCCAGCAGCTATTCGGTCCTAGAAGATACG. This chain connects TRBV5-5 to TRBJ2-3; D call uncertain. The sequenced fragment ends 3 residues before the CDR3 boundary, so the rest is inferred from the germline J gene. V gave up 3 bases and J gave up 5 bases, with 13 bases separating them. The CDR3 is made up of 14 amino acids. CDR1 is SGHKS, CDR2 YYEKEE, per germline (reference sequence).

Note on this clone: The read ends 3 residues early relative to the CDR3; the germline J gene fills the gap. The chain joins TRBV20-1 to TRBJ2-3, with 9 bases matching TRBD2. CDR1 and CDR2 (germline): DFQATT, SNEGSKA (reference sequence). V trimming: 3 bases; J trimming: 6 bases; junction bases outside the gene matches: 10. The CDR3 extends over 15 amino acids. The CDR3 reads CSASGGRAFYDTQYF. The sequenced CDR3 bases are TGCAGTGCTAGTGGCGGGAGGGCCTTTTACGATACG.

Note on this clone: The read terminates 3 residues ahead of where the CDR3 ends, so the germline J gene completes it. V usage is TRBV5-6 and J usage is TRBJ1-6; the D gene is possibly TRBD1 (6 bases). This CDR3 has 15 amino acids. V lost 0 bases and J 5 bases, leaving 9 bases between the germline ends. Germline V gene lookup returns CDR1 SGHDT and CDR2 YYEEEE. CDR3 DNA, as far as it was read: TGTGCCAGCAGCTTGGGGACAGTCGATAATTCACCC. Amino acid sequence: CASSLGTVDNSP. The entire CDR3 reads CASSLGTVDNSPLHF.

To note about this clone: The CDR3 end is not reached by the read, which stops 3 residues before it; the germline J gene fills it in. This rearrangement joins TRBV19 to TRBJ2-1; 10 bases match TRBD2. Trimming took 7 bases from V and 0 from J; bases not matched to a gene: 3. The CDR3 covers 15 residues. Looked up from germline, CDR1 is LNHDA and CDR2 is SQIVND (reference sequence). CDR3 in amino acids: CASISSGSSYNEQFF. Partial CDR3 DNA: TGTGCCAGTATTTCTAGCGGGAGCTCCTACAATGAG.